The table lists the clone carrying this TCR beta chain with many counts. What it binds is unknown. Unique molecular identifiers (one per individual cDNA molecule) were attached. TCRdb itself ran the 5' RACE reads through MiXCR, one entry per CDR3 protein. The sample yields 45,000 to 65,000 distinct CDR3 sequences, roughly 9.2% seen once. This entry comes from a study of early T cells in non-severe SARS-CoV-2 infection. Study information: Sequencing of unsorted whole blood was done on bulk RNA, leaving chains unpaired.

Overall study results and limits: A preference for anti-spike CD8 responses marked VDJdb matching, which missed private and CD4 specificities.

The V end was cut by 0 bases, the J end by 3 bases, with 8 bases between. The CDR3 length is 14 residues. Germline CDR1 and CDR2: SGHVS and FQNEAQ. The receptor's source is an adult who was a healthcare worker with PCR-confirmed SARS-CoV-2 infection or an uninfected control (not recorded which). The material sequenced was whole blood. V is TRBV7-8 and J is TRBJ1-2; D unresolved. The CDR3: CASSLAPGDYGYTF. The CDR3 nucleotides are TGTGCCAGCAGCTTAGCCCCAGGCGACTATGGCTACACCTTC.